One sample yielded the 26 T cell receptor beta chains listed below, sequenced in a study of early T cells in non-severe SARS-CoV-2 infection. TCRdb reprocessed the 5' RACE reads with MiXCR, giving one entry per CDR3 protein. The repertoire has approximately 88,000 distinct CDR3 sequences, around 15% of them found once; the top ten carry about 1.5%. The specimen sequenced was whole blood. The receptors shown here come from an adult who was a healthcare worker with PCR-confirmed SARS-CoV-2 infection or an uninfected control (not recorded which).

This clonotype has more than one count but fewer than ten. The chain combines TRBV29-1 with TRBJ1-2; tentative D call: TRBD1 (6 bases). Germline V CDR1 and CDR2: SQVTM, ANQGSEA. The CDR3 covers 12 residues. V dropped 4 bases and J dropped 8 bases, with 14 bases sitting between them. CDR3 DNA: TGCAGCGTTGTGAGGGACATTGGGGGCTACACCTTC. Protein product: CSVVRDIGGYTF.

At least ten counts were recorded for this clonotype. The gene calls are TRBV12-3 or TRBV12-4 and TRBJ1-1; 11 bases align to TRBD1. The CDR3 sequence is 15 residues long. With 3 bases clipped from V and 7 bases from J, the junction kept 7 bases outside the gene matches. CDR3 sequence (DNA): TGTGCCAGCAGTTTTTTGGACAGGGGGCATGGTGAAGCTTTCTTT. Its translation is CASSFLDRGHGEAFF.

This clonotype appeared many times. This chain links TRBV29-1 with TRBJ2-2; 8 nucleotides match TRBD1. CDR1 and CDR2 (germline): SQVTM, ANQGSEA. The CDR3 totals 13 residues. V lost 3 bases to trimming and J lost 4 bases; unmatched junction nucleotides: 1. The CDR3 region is CSVDRGLTGELFF. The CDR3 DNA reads TGCAGCGTTGACAGGGGGCTCACCGGGGAGCTGTTTTTT.

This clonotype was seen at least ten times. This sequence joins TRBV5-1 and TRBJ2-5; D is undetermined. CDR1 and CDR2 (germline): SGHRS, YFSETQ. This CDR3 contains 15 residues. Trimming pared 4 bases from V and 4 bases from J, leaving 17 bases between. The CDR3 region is CASSPQLGSVETQYF. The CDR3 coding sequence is TGCGCCAGCAGCCCCCAGCTCGGGTCGGTAGAGACCCAGTACTTC.

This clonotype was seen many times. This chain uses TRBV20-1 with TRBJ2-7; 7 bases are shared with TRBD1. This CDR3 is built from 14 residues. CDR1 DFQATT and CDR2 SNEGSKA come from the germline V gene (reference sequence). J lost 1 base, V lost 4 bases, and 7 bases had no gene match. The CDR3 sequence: CSATRQGLSYEQYF. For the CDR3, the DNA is TGCAGTGCTACCAGACAGGGCTTGTCCTACGAGCAGTACTTC.

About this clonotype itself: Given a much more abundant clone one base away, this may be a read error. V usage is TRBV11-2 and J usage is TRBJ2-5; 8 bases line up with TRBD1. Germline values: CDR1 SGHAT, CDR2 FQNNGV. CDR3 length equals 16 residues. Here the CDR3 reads CASSLDRSGGQEIQYF. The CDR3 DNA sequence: TGTGCCAGCAGCTTAGATCGGTCAGGGGGCCAAGAGATCCAGTACTTC.

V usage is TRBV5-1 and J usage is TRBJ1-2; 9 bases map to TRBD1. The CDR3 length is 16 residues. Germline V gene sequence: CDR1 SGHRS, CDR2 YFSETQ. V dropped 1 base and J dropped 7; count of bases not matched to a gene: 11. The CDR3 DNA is TGCGCCAGCAGCTTGACCGGACAGGGGAAAGGTGCTGGCTACACCTTC. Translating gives CASSLTGQGKGAGYTF.

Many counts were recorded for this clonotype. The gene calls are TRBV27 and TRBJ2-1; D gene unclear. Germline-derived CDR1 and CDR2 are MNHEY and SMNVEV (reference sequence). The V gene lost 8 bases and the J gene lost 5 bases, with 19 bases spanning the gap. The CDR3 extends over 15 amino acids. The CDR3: CASRPRQPENNEQFF. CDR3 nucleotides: TGTGCCAGCCGCCCCCGACAACCCGAGAACAATGAGCAGTTCTTC.

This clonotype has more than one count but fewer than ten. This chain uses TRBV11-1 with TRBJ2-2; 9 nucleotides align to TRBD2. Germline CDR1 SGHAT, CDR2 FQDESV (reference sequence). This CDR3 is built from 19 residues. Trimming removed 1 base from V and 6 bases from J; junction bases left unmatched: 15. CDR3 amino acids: CASSLGRWTSAKWAGELFF. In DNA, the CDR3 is TGTGCCAGCAGCTTAGGCAGGTGGACTAGCGCCAAGTGGGCCGGGGAGCTGTTTTTT.

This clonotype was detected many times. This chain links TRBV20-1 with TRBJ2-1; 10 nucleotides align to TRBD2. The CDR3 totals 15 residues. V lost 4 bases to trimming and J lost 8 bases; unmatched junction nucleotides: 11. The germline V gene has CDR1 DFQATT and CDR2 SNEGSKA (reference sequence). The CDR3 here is CSANPVLAGFHEQFF. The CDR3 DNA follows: TGCAGTGCTAACCCTGTACTAGCGGGGTTTCATGAGCAGTTCTTC.

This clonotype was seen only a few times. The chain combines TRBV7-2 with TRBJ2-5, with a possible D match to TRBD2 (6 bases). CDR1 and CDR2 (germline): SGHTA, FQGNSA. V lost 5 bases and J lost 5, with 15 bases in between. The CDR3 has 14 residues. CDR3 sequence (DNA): TGTGCCAGCAGCCGCATCCCGGGGGTTGAGACCCAGTACTTC. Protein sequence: CASSRIPGVETQYF.

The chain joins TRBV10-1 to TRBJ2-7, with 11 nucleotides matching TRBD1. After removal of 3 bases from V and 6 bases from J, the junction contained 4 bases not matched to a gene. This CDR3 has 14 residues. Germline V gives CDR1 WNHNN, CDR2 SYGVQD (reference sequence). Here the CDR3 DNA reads TGCGCCAGCAGTGATTGGACAGGGGGCTGCGAGCAGTACTTC. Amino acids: CASSDWTGGCEQYF.

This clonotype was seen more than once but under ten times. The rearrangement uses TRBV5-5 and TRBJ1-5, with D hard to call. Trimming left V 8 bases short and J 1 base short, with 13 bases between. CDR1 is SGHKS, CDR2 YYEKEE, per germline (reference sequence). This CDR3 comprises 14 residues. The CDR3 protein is CASSVGISNQPQHF. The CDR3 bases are TGTGCCAGTTCTGTAGGGATAAGCAATCAGCCCCAGCATTTT.

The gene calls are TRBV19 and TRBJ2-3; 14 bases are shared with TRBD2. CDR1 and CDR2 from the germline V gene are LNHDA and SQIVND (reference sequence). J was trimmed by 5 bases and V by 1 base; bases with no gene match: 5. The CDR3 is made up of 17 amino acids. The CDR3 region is CASSIGTSGGRRDTQYF. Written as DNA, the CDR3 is TGTGCCAGTAGTATAGGGACTAGCGGGGGGCGAAGAGATACGCAGTATTTT.

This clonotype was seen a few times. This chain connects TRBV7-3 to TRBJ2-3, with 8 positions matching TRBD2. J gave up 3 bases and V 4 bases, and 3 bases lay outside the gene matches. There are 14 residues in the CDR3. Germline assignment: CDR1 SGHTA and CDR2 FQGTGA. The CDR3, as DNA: TGTGCCAGCAGCTACAGCGGGGGAACAGATACGCAGTATTTT. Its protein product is CASSYSGGTDTQYF. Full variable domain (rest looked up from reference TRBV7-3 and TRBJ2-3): GAGVSQTPSNKVTEKGKYVELRCDPISGHTALYWYRQSLGQGPEFLIYFQGTGAADDSGLPNDRFFAVRPEGSVSTLKIQRTERGDSAVYLCASSYSGGTDTQYFGPGTRLTVL.

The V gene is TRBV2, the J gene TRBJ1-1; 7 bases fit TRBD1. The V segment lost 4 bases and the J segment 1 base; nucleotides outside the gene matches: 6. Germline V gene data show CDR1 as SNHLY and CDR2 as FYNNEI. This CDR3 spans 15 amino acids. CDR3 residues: CASSAGGTANTEAFF. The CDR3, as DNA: TGTGCCAGCAGTGCCGGTGGGACAGCGAACACTGAAGCTTTCTTT.

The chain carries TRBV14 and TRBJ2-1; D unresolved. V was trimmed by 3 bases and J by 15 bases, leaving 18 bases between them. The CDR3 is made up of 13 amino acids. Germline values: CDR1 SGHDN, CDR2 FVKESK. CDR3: CASSHLIPNHRFF. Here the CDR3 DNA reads TGTGCCAGCAGCCATCTTATACCCAATCATCGGTTCTTC.

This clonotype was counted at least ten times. In nucleotides, the CDR3 is TGTGCCAGCAGCTTGGACCTCAGGGGTTCGTACACTGAAGCTTTCTTT. As protein: CASSLDLRGSYTEAFF. The chain employs TRBV5-6 and TRBJ1-1, with D possibly TRBD1 on 6 matching bases. The CDR3 sequence is 16 residues long. Germline CDR1 reads SGHDT; CDR2 reads YYEEEE. V lost 0 bases and J lost 3, with 15 bases in between.

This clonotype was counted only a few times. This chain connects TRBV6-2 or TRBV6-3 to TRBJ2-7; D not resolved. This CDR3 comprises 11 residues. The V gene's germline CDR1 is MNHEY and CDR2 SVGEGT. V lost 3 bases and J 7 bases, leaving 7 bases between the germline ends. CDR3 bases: TGTGCCAGCAGTTATCCCGCAGAGCAGTACTTC. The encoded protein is CASSYPAEQYF.

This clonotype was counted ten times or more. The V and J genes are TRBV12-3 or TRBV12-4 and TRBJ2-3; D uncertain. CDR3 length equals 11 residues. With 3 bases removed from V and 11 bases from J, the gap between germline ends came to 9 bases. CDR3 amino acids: CASSFSWEQYF. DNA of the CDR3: TGTGCCAGCAGTTTTTCGTGGGAGCAGTATTTT.

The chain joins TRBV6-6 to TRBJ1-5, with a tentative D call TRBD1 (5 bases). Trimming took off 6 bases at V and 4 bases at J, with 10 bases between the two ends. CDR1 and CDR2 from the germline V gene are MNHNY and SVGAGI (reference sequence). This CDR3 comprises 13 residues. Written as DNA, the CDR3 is TGTGCCAGCAGCAGGGACGGTAATCAGCCCCAGCATTTT. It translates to CASSRDGNQPQHF.

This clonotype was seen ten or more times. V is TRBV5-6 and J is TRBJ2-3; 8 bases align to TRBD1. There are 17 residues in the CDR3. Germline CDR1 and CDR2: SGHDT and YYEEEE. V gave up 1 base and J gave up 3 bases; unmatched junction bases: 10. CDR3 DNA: TGTGCCAGCAGCTTGTGGGCAGGGGGCCTCGGAACAGATACGCAGTATTTT. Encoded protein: CASSLWAGGLGTDTQYF.

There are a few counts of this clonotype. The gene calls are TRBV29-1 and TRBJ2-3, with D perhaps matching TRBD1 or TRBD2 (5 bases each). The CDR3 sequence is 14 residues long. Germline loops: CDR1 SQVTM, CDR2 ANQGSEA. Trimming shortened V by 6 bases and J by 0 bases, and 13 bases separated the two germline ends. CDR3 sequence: CSVVGAISTDTQYF. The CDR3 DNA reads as TGCAGCGTCGTCGGGGCTATTAGCACAGATACGCAGTATTTT.

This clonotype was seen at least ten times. CDR3 amino acids: CASSFTGDTQYF. The CDR3 bases are TGTGCCAGCAGCTTCACAGGGGATACGCAGTATTTT. This chain connects TRBV7-8 to TRBJ2-3, with D perhaps TRBD1 (6 bases). Deletions cut 3 bases from V and 6 bases from J, with 7 bases between. The germline CDR1 and CDR2 sequences are SGHVS and FQNEAQ. The CDR3 has 12 residues.

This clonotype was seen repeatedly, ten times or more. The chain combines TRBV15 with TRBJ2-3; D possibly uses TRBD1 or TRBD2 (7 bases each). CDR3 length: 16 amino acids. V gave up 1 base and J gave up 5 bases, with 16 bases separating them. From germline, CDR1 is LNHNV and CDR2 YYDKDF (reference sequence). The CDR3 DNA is TGTGCCACCAGCAGAGCCCGACAGGGCGGGGGAGATACGCAGTATTTT. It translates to CATSRARQGGGDTQYF.

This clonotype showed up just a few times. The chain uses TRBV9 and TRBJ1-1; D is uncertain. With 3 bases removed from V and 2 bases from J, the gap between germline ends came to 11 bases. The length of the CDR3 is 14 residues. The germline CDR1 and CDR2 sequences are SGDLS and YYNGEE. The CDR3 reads CASSGDSGNTEAFF. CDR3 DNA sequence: TGTGCCAGCAGCGGGGATTCGGGCAACACTGAAGCTTTCTTT.